Presented here are 29 T cell receptor beta chains from one specimen sequenced in a study of cytomegalovirus exposure and HLA in healthy donors. A multiplex PCR was run with 60 Vbeta primers and 13 Jbeta primers. Only in-frame clones appear in the TCRdb table, and some are missing; sequencing was by immunoSEQ multiplex PCR. Among some 140,000 clones, about 80% were seen once, and the ten largest hold roughly 4%. The sequencing input was PBMCs. The receptors derive from a woman between 40 and 55 years old in good health and CMV-seronegative.

This rearrangement joins TRBV29-1 to TRBJ2-7, with 7 nucleotides matching TRBD2. Looked up from germline, CDR1 is SQVTM and CDR2 is ANQGSEA. The CDR3 totals 13 residues. Trimming at V came to 3 bases and at J to 1 base, leaving 3 bases not matched to a gene. The CDR3 region has the DNA TGCAGCGTTGAGGGGGGGGGTTCCTACGAGCAGTACTTC. Encoded protein: CSVEGGGSYEQYF.

This clone has only one observation. This chain links TRBV29-1 with TRBJ2-1; D perhaps matches TRBD2 (6 bases). CDR3 length: 14 amino acids. Trimming removed 2 bases at V and 6 bases at J, with 14 bases between. Germline V lookup: CDR1 SQVTM, CDR2 ANQGSEA. Here the CDR3 reads CSVESPGLLNEQFF. CDR3 nucleotide sequence: TGCAGCGTTGAAAGTCCGGGACTTCTCAATGAGCAGTTCTTC.

The V and J genes are TRBV5-1 and TRBJ2-1; 8 nucleotides match TRBD1. This CDR3 region has 15 residues. Germline V lookup: CDR1 SGHRS, CDR2 YFSETQ. The V segment lost 4 bases and the J segment 4 bases; nucleotides outside the gene matches: 7. CDR3 region: CASSLTGQEYNEQFF. In nucleotides, the CDR3 is TGCGCCAGCAGCCTCACGGGACAGGAATACAATGAGCAGTTCTTC.

The chain carries TRBV30 and TRBJ2-1; TRBD2 might be the D (7 bases). This CDR3 is built from 15 residues. The V gene's germline CDR1 is GTSNPN and CDR2 SVGIG (reference sequence). V was shortened by 3 bases and J by 4 bases, with 16 bases between the two germline ends. CDR3 DNA sequence: TGTGCCTGGAGGGTCCCTAGCGGACAGTACAATGAGCAGTTCTTC. Amino acids: CAWRVPSGQYNEQFF.

This rearrangement joins TRBV30 to TRBJ2-5; no clear D gene. Gene TRBJ2-7 matches the end of the DNA better, so the J call may be wrong. The CDR3 length is 13 residues. CDR1 is GTSNPN and CDR2 is SVGIG in the germline V gene (reference sequence). The DNA of the CDR3 is TGTGCCTGGAGTTCCGGGTCTTCCTACGAGCAGTACTTC. It codes for CAWSSGSSYEQYF.

The chain has TRBV4-1 and TRBJ2-7; a possible D gene is TRBD1 (6 bases). V lost 5 bases, J lost 3 bases, and 17 bases lay in between. Germline CDR1 is MGHRA and CDR2 is YSYEKL. The CDR3 length is 15 residues. The DNA of the CDR3 is TGCGCCAGCAGCTTAGCACTGGGACAAAACTACGAGCAGTACTTC. It translates to CASSLALGQNYEQYF.

The chain couples TRBV7-8 to TRBJ2-7; no definite D call. CDR1 SGHVS and CDR2 FQNEAQ come from the germline V gene. V lost 1 base and J 3 bases, leaving 7 bases between the germline ends. CDR3 length: 13 amino acids. CDR3 nucleotides: TGTGCCAGCAGCTTAGAACCGCGCTACGAGCAGTACTTC. Its translation: CASSLEPRYEQYF. The entire variable domain, with the rest obtained from reference TRBV7-8 and TRBJ2-7, is as follows: GAGVSQSPRYKVAKRGQDVALRCDPISGHVSLFWYQQALGQGPEFLTYFQNEAQLDKSGLPSDRFFAERPEGSVSTLKIQRTQQEDSAVYLCASSLEPRYEQYFGPGTRLTVT.

The rearrangement joins TRBV10-3 to TRBJ2-7, with 9 bases matching TRBD1. V dropped 1 base and J dropped 4; count of bases not matched to a gene: 5. Germline V gene data show CDR1 as ENHRY and CDR2 as SYGVKD. This CDR3 is 15 amino acids long. The CDR3 bases are TGTGCCATCAGTGAGTTGGACAGGGGCGCGTACGAGCAGTACTTC. It codes for CAISELDRGAYEQYF.

The chain couples TRBV2 to TRBJ2-5; 10 bases agree with TRBD2. CDR3 length: 14 amino acids. Germline V gene data show CDR1 as SNHLY and CDR2 as FYNNEI. V was clipped by 6 bases and J by 2 bases; unmatched bases: 3. The CDR3 DNA follows: TGTGCCAGCAGGGATAGCGGGGGGCAAGAGACCCAGTACTTC. Residues: CASRDSGGQETQYF. Using reference TRBV2 and TRBJ2-5 for the parts outside the CDR3, the full variable domain is EPEVTQTPSHQVTQMGQEVILRCVPISNHLYFYWYRQILGQKVEFLVSFYNNEISEKSEIFDDQFSVERPDGSNFTLKIRSTKLEDSAMYFCASRDSGGQETQYFGPGTRLLVL.

Note on this clone: Other nucleotide sequences in the sample specify the same CDR3. The V call is TRBV6-6, the J call TRBJ1-1; TRBD1 matches 7 bases. CDR1 and CDR2 from the germline V gene are MNHNY and SVGAGI (reference sequence). The V segment lost 5 bases and the J segment 4 bases; nucleotides outside the gene matches: 4. The CDR3 sequence is 13 residues long. The CDR3 loop reads CASSRQGGTEAFF. The DNA of the CDR3 is TGTGCCAGCAGTCGACAGGGTGGCACTGAAGCTTTCTTT.

The rearrangement uses TRBV11-3 and TRBJ2-1, with D possibly being TRBD2 (6 bases). The CDR3 spans 16 residues. The V end was cut by 2 bases, the J end by 8 bases, with 19 bases between. Germline V gene data show CDR1 as SGHNT and CDR2 as YENEEA. The CDR3 DNA sequence: TGTGCCAGCAGCTTATTGGTAGCGGAGCTTCGAGATGAGCAGTTCTTC. Translating it yields CASSLLVAELRDEQFF.

V usage is TRBV5-1 and J usage is TRBJ1-1; D unresolved. CDR1 is SGHRS, CDR2 YFSETQ, per germline. The CDR3 spans 13 residues. Trimming removed 4 bases from V and 4 bases from J, with 11 bases in between. CDR3 coding DNA: TGCGCCAGCAGCCACGAGGGTTTCACTGAAGCTTTCTTT. This sequence encodes CASSHEGFTEAFF. Complete variable domain (other parts from reference TRBV5-1 and TRBJ1-1): KAGVTQTPRYLIKTRGQQVTLSCSPISGHRSVSWYQQTPGQGLQFLFEYFSETQRNKGNFPGRFSGRQFSNSRSEMNVSTLELGDSALYLCASSHEGFTEAFFGQGTRLTVV.

The genes are TRBV11-2 and TRBJ1-1, with D perhaps TRBD1 (6 bases). The germline gives CDR1 SGHAT, CDR2 FQNNGV. The CDR3 spans 14 residues. Trimming stripped 7 bases from V and 4 bases from J, with 16 bases between. The CDR3 loop reads CASNQQGFGTEAFF. DNA of the CDR3: TGTGCCAGCAACCAACAGGGCTTTGGCACTGAAGCTTTCTTT.

This sequence joins TRBV6-5 and TRBJ1-5, with D possibly TRBD1 on 6 matching bases. Trimming left V 11 bases short and J 5 bases short, with 16 bases between. The length of the CDR3 is 13 residues. The germline V gene encodes CDR1 MNHEY and CDR2 SVGAGI. Here the CDR3 DNA reads TGTGCCGCCGGCGACAGGTTCCATCAGCCCCAGCATTTT. Encoded protein: CAAGDRFHQPQHF.

The chain couples TRBV6-5 to TRBJ1-2; D is undetermined. The length of the CDR3 is 13 residues. The ends were cut back, 0 bases at V and 7 bases at J, with 9 bases in the middle. The germline V gene has CDR1 MNHEY and CDR2 SVGAGI. The CDR3 DNA reads TGTGCCAGCAGTTACTCCGGAGGGTTTGGCTACACCTTC. This codes for CASSYSGGFGYTF.

The V gene is TRBV28, the J gene TRBJ2-3; maybe TRBD2 (5 bases). Looked up from germline, CDR1 is MDHEN and CDR2 is SYDVKM. CDR3 size: 16 residues. Trimming pared 2 bases from V and 5 bases from J, leaving 17 bases between. CDR3 amino acids: CASSLPVGGLRDTQYF. DNA of the CDR3: TGTGCCAGCAGTTTACCCGTCGGCGGGCTGAGAGATACGCAGTATTTT.

The V call is TRBV4-1, the J call TRBJ2-5; D uncertain. This CDR3 spans 13 amino acids. The germline V gene has CDR1 MGHRA and CDR2 YSYEKL. V was pared by 4 bases and J by 1 base, with 7 bases between. The CDR3 is CASSRGVQETQYF. Here the CDR3 DNA reads TGCGCCAGCAGCCGCGGAGTCCAAGAGACCCAGTACTTC.

V gene TRBV28 combines with J gene TRBJ2-2, with a possible D match to TRBD2 (6 bases). CDR1 MDHEN and CDR2 SYDVKM come from the germline V gene. The CDR3 contains 17 residues. The V end lost 5 bases, the J end lost 0 bases, and 16 bases lay between the germline ends. The chain's CDR3 is CASSPPAGTANTGELFF. DNA of the CDR3: TGTGCCAGCAGTCCTCCGGCGGGGACGGCGAACACCGGGGAGCTGTTTTTT.

The chain joins TRBV10-1 to TRBJ2-7; the match to TRBD1 covers 9 bases. Germline V gives CDR1 WNHNN, CDR2 SYGVQD (reference sequence). This CDR3 contains 15 residues. Trimming cost V 3 bases and J 6 bases; bases outside gene matches: 9. The CDR3 DNA sequence: TGCGCCAGCAGTGAAACCGTGGGGACAGGGATCGAGCAGTACTTC. Protein: CASSETVGTGIEQYF.

The chain has TRBV7-6 and TRBJ2-5; 10 nucleotides align to TRBD1. The J call may be incorrect, as the DNA end agrees better with TRBJ2-7. The CDR3 loop spans 14 amino acids. Germline CDR1 and CDR2: SGHVS and FNYEAQ. In DNA form, the CDR3 reads TGTGCCAGCAGCGCGGGACAGGGGACTTACGAGCAGTACTTC. It specifies CASSAGQGTYEQYF.

The chain combines TRBV7-2 with TRBJ1-5; D is undetermined. Germline values: CDR1 SGHTA, CDR2 FQGNSA. The V end was cut by 1 base, the J end by 8 bases, with 18 bases between. This CDR3 region has 16 residues. In DNA, the CDR3 is TGTGCCAGCAGCTTAGTGGGCACAACCTCCGGGAAGCCCCAGCATTTT. Its translation: CASSLVGTTSGKPQHF.

The chain carries TRBV5-6 and TRBJ1-2; TRBD1 aligns across 7 bases. CDR1 and CDR2 (germline): SGHDT, YYEEEE. There are 13 residues in the CDR3. Losses at the gene ends were 4 bases for V and 4 bases for J; bases not matched to a gene: 4. The CDR3 loop is CASSPPGGYGYTF. CDR3 sequence (DNA): TGTGCCAGCAGCCCGCCAGGGGGCTATGGCTACACCTTC.

This clone was seen a handful of times. The genes are TRBV6-5 and TRBJ1-2, with a weak D call TRBD1 (6 bases). Germline V gene sequence: CDR1 MNHEY, CDR2 SVGAGI. V was pared by 2 bases and J by 8 bases, with 18 bases between. The CDR3 is made up of 15 amino acids. The DNA of the CDR3 is TGTGCCAGCAGTTACGGGGCCCGGGGGGCAGGGGGCTACACCTTC. This codes for CASSYGARGAGGYTF.

J is TRBJ2-3 and V is TRBV27; D is possibly TRBD1 (7 bases). Germline V gene data show CDR1 as MNHEY and CDR2 as SMNVEV (reference sequence). The V end was cut by 4 bases, the J end by 2 bases, with 13 bases between. The CDR3 covers 15 residues. The CDR3 DNA follows: TGTGCCAGCAGTTCTCCAGGGGGGCTCACAGATACGCAGTATTTT. This gives the protein CASSSPGGLTDTQYF.

This rearrangement joins TRBV2 to TRBJ1-6; D ambiguous. The CDR3 loop spans 13 amino acids. Germline CDR1 SNHLY, CDR2 FYNNEI. Trimming pared 8 bases from V and 5 bases from J, leaving 10 bases between. Here the CDR3 DNA reads TGTGCCAGCGTGCGGGAAGATAATTCACCCCTCCACTTT. Protein sequence: CASVREDNSPLHF.

The CDR3 DNA follows: TGTGCCAGCAGCGTAGAGGGACAGGGCCGAAGCGAGCAGTACTTC. It codes for CASSVEGQGRSEQYF. The chain joins TRBV9 to TRBJ2-7; 9 bases are a match to TRBD1. Germline V CDR1 and CDR2: SGDLS, YYNGEE. Trimming at V came to 0 bases and at J to 6 bases, leaving 7 bases not matched to a gene. CDR3 size: 15 residues.

J is TRBJ1-2 and V is TRBV6-4, with TRBD1 matching over 7 bases. In germline, CDR1 is MRHNA, CDR2 SNTAGT. The CDR3 spans 17 residues. V was pared by 7 bases and J by 8 bases, with 22 bases of the junction left unmatched. The CDR3 nucleotides read TGTGCCAGCAAAAGGTCGGAGGGGACAGCCGACTATTTGGGCTACACCTTC. Amino acids: CASKRSEGTADYLGYTF.

This clone is a singleton in its sample. The rearrangement joins TRBV7-2 to TRBJ2-7; D gene unclear. The germline CDR1 and CDR2 sequences are SGHTA and FQGNSA. The CDR3 spans 15 residues. V was cut by 4 bases and J by 0 bases, with 13 bases left in between. The CDR3 sequence is CASSSVLSSSYEQYF. The DNA of the CDR3 is TGTGCCAGCAGCTCGGTCCTCTCTAGCTCCTACGAGCAGTACTTC. The variable domain in full, completed from reference TRBV7-2 and TRBJ2-7, reads GAGVSQSPSNKVTEKGKDVELRCDPISGHTALYWYRQSLGQGLEFLIYFQGNSAPDKSGLPSDRFSAERTGGSVSTLTIQRTQQEDSAVYLCASSSVLSSSYEQYFGPGTRLTVT.

The chain joins TRBV28 to TRBJ2-5, with 7 nucleotides matching TRBD1. CDR3 size: 14 residues. The trim removed 6 bases at V and 1 base at J, leaving 5 bases unmatched. Germline-derived CDR1 and CDR2 are MDHEN and SYDVKM. The CDR3 nucleotides read TGTGCCAGCAGCCGGGGACAGATCCAAGAGACCCAGTACTTC. This codes for CASSRGQIQETQYF.